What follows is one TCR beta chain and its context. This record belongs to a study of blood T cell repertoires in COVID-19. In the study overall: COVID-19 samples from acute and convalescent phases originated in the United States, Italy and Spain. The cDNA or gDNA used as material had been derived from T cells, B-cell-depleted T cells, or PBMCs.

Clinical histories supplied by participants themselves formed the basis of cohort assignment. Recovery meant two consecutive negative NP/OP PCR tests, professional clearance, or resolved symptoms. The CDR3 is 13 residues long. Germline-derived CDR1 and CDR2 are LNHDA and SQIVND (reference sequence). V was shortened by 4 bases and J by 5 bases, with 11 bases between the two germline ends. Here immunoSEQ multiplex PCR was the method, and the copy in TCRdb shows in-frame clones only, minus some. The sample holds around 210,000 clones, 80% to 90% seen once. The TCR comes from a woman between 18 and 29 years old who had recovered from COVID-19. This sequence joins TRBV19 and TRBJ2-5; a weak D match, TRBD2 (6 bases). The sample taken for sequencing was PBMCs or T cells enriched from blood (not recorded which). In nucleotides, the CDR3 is TGTGCCAGTAGTAAACTAGCCAGGGAGACCCAGTACTTC. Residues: CASSKLARETQYF.